This T cell receptor beta chain was captured by sequencing in a study of cytomegalovirus exposure and HLA in healthy donors. Study-level findings and limits: The sole available immune exposure information was CMV serostatus. Sequencing probably produced one cluster of sequence variants that were highly shared. High sensitivity and specificity were reportedly achieved when the classifier diagnosed cytomegalovirus status.

To note about this clone: What it recognizes is unknown.

With 60 Vbeta and 13 Jbeta primers, the PCR was carried out. Some clones are missing from TCRdb's copy, which holds only in-frame ones; the method was immunoSEQ multiplex PCR. The sample has approximately 160,000 clones, approximately 80% seen once. Participants comprised healthy donors of bone marrow. The CDR3 totals 16 residues. Germline loops: CDR1 SGHRS, CDR2 YFSETQ. V was clipped by 3 bases and J by 9 bases; unmatched bases: 14. What was sequenced was PBMCs. J is TRBJ2-1 and V is TRBV5-1, with 8 positions matching TRBD1. The receptor's source is a woman between 18 and 29 years old in good health and CMV-seronegative. The CDR3 region is CASSWIGQGIRGEQFF. For the CDR3, the DNA is TGCGCCAGCAGCTGGATCGGACAGGGAATTCGCGGTGAGCAGTTCTTC.